This entry lists 25 T cell receptor beta chains sequenced from one sample in a study of shared clonotypes between healthy human individuals. Produced via immunoSEQ multiplex PCR; TCRdb's table is partial and in-frame only. The table lists about 2.3 million clones, over 90% of them singletons, with about 0.41% in the top ten. Sequenced sample: naive CD4+ T cells from PBMCs. As to subset: CD45RA+ positively selected. These receptor sequences come from a man aged 18 to 30 in good health. Some clones in this sample may be carry-over from other donors' samples.

The V and J genes are TRBV7-9 and TRBJ1-2; maybe TRBD1 (5 bases). Trimming took 1 base from V and 2 from J, leaving 20 bases between them. The CDR3 spans 18 residues. In germline, CDR1 is SEHNR, CDR2 FQNEAQ (reference sequence). CDR3 sequence (DNA): TGTGCCAGCAGCTTAGATCCAGGCAGGGAAAGATTAAACTATGGCTACACCTTC. Encoded protein: CASSLDPGRERLNYGYTF. The full variable domain, with the rest looked up from reference TRBV7-9 and TRBJ1-2, is DTGVSQNPRHKITKRGQNVTFRCDPISEHNRLYWYRQTLGQGPEFLTYFQNEAQLEKSRLLSDRFSAERPKGSFSTLEIQRTEQGDSAMYLCASSLDPGRERLNYGYTFGSGTRLTVV.

V is TRBV29-1 and J is TRBJ2-6; the D is unclear. Germline V lookup: CDR1 SQVTM, CDR2 ANQGSEA. Trimming pared 6 bases from V and 0 bases from J, leaving 9 bases between. This CDR3 comprises 14 residues. The CDR3 DNA follows: TGCAGCGTCTCTTTAAACTCTGGGGCCAACGTCCTGACTTTC. Translating it yields CSVSLNSGANVLTF.

In its sample, this clone was seen once. The chain links TRBV2 to TRBJ2-1; 10 positions match TRBD2. Germline CDR1 reads SNHLY; CDR2 reads FYNNEI. Germline trimming cut 3 bases from V and 14 bases from J; bases unmatched to any gene: 7. The CDR3 has 13 residues. CDR3 residues: CASSDEVLAGEFF. As DNA, the CDR3 is TGTGCCAGCAGTGATGAGGTCCTAGCGGGAGAGTTCTTC.

The gene calls are TRBV18 and TRBJ1-4; 9 bases map to TRBD1. The CDR3 has 16 amino acids. Losses at the gene ends were 8 bases for V and 6 bases for J; bases not matched to a gene: 13. In germline, CDR1 is KGHSH, CDR2 LQKENI. The CDR3, as DNA: TGTGCCAGCAAACCCACCTCCGGGACAGGGTATGAAAAACTGTTTTTT. It is translated as CASKPTSGTGYEKLFF.

The chain carries TRBV10-3 and TRBJ2-2; no firm D call. The CDR3 extends over 15 amino acids. The V and J ends lost 3 bases and 5 bases respectively, with 13 bases between them. The germline V gene has CDR1 ENHRY and CDR2 SYGVKD. The CDR3 sequence is CAISDLVARTGELFF. DNA for the CDR3: TGTGCCATCAGTGATTTGGTAGCTCGAACCGGGGAGCTGTTTTTT.

This chain joins TRBV18 and TRBJ2-1, with 8 bases identical to TRBD1. This CDR3 has 13 residues. V shed 2 bases and J 10 bases; nucleotides not matched to a gene: 4. CDR1 is KGHSH, CDR2 LQKENI, per germline. CDR3 nucleotide sequence: TGTGCCAGCTCACCAGGACAGGGCTTGGAGCAGTTCTTC. Translation gives CASSPGQGLEQFF.

This rearrangement joins TRBV7-6 to TRBJ2-7; no reliable D call. Germline CDR1 reads SGHVS; CDR2 reads FNYEAQ. V was shortened by 1 base and J by 3 bases, with 7 bases between the two germline ends. The CDR3 spans 13 residues. The CDR3 bases are TGTGCCAGCAGCTTAGTCCCGTACTACGAGCAGTACTTC. It yields the protein CASSLVPYYEQYF. Full variable domain (missing parts from reference TRBV7-6 and TRBJ2-7): GAGVSQSPRYKVTKRGQDVALRCDPISGHVSLYWYRQALGQGPEFLTYFNYEAQQDKSGLPNDRFSAERPEGSISTLTIQRTEQRDSAMYRCASSLVPYYEQYFGPGTRLTVT.

V and J are TRBV20-1 and TRBJ1-1; no reliable D call. The CDR3 is made up of 11 amino acids. Between the trimmed V and J ends, which lost 4 bases and 10 bases, there was a span of 13 bases. The germline V gene has CDR1 DFQATT and CDR2 SNEGSKA (reference sequence). The CDR3 reads CSAIGFAGAFF. In DNA, the CDR3 is TGCAGTGCTATAGGATTCGCCGGAGCTTTCTTT.

As for this clone: Within the sample, other DNA sequences also encode this same CDR3. The chain carries TRBV7-3 and TRBJ2-7; a weak D match, TRBD2 (5 bases). The CDR3 totals 13 residues. The V gene's germline CDR1 is SGHTA and CDR2 FQGTGA. Trimming pared 2 bases from V and 1 base from J, leaving 6 bases between. CDR3 bases: TGTGCCAGCAGCTTACGGGGATCCTACGAGCAGTACTTC. Residues: CASSLRGSYEQYF.

This rearrangement joins TRBV5-1 to TRBJ2-1, with a possible D match to TRBD1 (5 bases). This CDR3 contains 14 residues. The germline V and J ends were trimmed by 4 bases and 5 bases, with 13 bases remaining between them. Germline values: CDR1 SGHRS, CDR2 YFSETQ. CDR3 nucleotides: TGCGCCAGCAGCAAGATTACAGGAGACAATGAGCAGTTCTTC. The encoded protein is CASSKITGDNEQFF.

The V gene is TRBV29-1, the J gene TRBJ2-1, with TRBD1 identical over 8 bases. The CDR3 spans 15 residues. The V gene's germline CDR1 is SQVTM and CDR2 ANQGSEA. V shed 3 bases, J shed 8 bases, and the junction held 12 bases outside the gene matches. The CDR3 DNA is TGCAGCGTTGATTCGTCAGGGGGCAAGGGTTATGAGCAGTTCTTC. It encodes CSVDSSGGKGYEQFF.

This clone was detected a few times. At the DNA level, this CDR3 is encoded by other sequences in the same sample as well. The V call is TRBV5-1, the J call TRBJ1-1; D remains unclear. The germline V gene encodes CDR1 SGHRS and CDR2 YFSETQ. Trimming took off 5 bases at V and 1 base at J, with 9 bases between the two ends. The CDR3 extends over 13 amino acids. The DNA of the CDR3 is TGCGCCAGCAGTAAGGGCCAGAACACTGAAGCTTTCTTT. This sequence encodes CASSKGQNTEAFF. Complete variable domain (other parts from reference TRBV5-1 and TRBJ1-1): KAGVTQTPRYLIKTRGQQVTLSCSPISGHRSVSWYQQTPGQGLQFLFEYFSETQRNKGNFPGRFSGRQFSNSRSEMNVSTLELGDSALYLCASSKGQNTEAFFGQGTRLTVV.

The chain carries TRBV28 and TRBJ2-3; the D gene is possibly TRBD1 (6 bases). This CDR3 comprises 16 residues. V shed 5 bases and J shed 0 bases, with 15 bases lying between them. The germline V gene encodes CDR1 MDHEN and CDR2 SYDVKM. In nucleotides, the CDR3 is TGTGCCAGCAGTCCCCGGACAGACCCTAGCACAGATACGCAGTATTTT. It translates to CASSPRTDPSTDTQYF.

This chain uses TRBV10-3 with TRBJ2-7, with TRBD2 matching over 10 bases. The V and J ends lost 4 bases and 0 bases, in that order; junction bases with no gene match: 3. CDR1 and CDR2 from the germline V gene are ENHRY and SYGVKD. This CDR3 has 15 residues. CDR3 in amino acids: CAISGASGSSYEQYF. CDR3 nucleotide sequence: TGTGCCATCAGTGGGGCTAGCGGGAGCTCCTACGAGCAGTACTTC.

The CDR3 sequence: CASSRPTGTGTDTQYF. The CDR3 DNA follows: TGCGCCAGCAGCCGTCCGACGGGGACCGGCACAGATACGCAGTATTTT. The chain uses TRBV5-1 and TRBJ2-3, with D perhaps being TRBD1 or TRBD2 (5 bases each). Germline V CDR1 and CDR2: SGHRS, YFSETQ. Trimming shortened V by 4 bases and J by 1 base, and 16 bases separated the two germline ends. The CDR3 length is 16 residues.

The CDR3 loop reads CASSPDGQGIGEKLFF. Here the CDR3 DNA reads TGCGCCAGCAGCCCTGATGGACAGGGTATTGGAGAAAAACTGTTTTTT. The chain combines TRBV5-1 with TRBJ1-4; TRBD1 aligns across 8 bases. This CDR3 has 16 residues. From germline, CDR1 is SGHRS and CDR2 YFSETQ. J was trimmed by 8 bases and V by 4 bases; bases with no gene match: 13.

The V call is TRBV18, the J call TRBJ2-3; D is unresolved. The CDR3 length is 14 residues. Germline V gene lookup returns CDR1 KGHSH and CDR2 LQKENI. V lost 6 bases and J lost 3, with 13 bases in between. For the CDR3, the DNA is TGTGCCAGCTCGGAGATACCTGCTACAGATACGCAGTATTTT. This translates into CASSEIPATDTQYF.

V gene TRBV9 combines with J gene TRBJ2-7; 7 nucleotides align to TRBD2. The CDR3 length is 13 residues. The ends lost 3 bases at V and 3 bases at J; junction bases unmatched: 3. Germline V lookup: CDR1 SGDLS, CDR2 YYNGEE. The CDR3 is CASSGDYGYEQYF. CDR3 DNA: TGTGCCAGCAGCGGGGACTACGGCTACGAGCAGTACTTC.

The gene calls are TRBV19 and TRBJ1-2, with D maybe TRBD1 (6 bases). In germline, CDR1 is LNHDA, CDR2 SQIVND (reference sequence). Trimming shortened V by 5 bases and J by 10 bases, and 23 bases separated the two germline ends. The CDR3 is 15 amino acids. The CDR3 sequence is CASSLQSAGGGHYTF. In DNA, the CDR3 is TGTGCCAGTAGTCTCCAGTCAGCTGGCGGGGGACACTACACCTTC.

The chain combines TRBV18 with TRBJ1-3; D is ambiguous. The CDR3 is 15 amino acids. Trimming cost V 1 base and J 3 bases, with 10 bases left between them. Germline V lookup: CDR1 KGHSH, CDR2 LQKENI. The CDR3 loop reads CASSPQFTNGNTIYF. In nucleotides, the CDR3 is TGTGCCAGCTCACCACAATTCACAAATGGAAACACCATATATTTT.

This clone has only one observation. The sample carries other DNA sequences with the same CDR3. The gene calls are TRBV7-2 and TRBJ2-5, with D unresolved. The V end lost 0 bases, the J end lost 0 bases, and 5 bases lay between the germline ends. The CDR3 totals 14 residues. Germline V gives CDR1 SGHTA, CDR2 FQGNSA. The CDR3 spells CASSLAGYQETQYF. The CDR3 DNA reads as TGTGCCAGCAGCTTAGCTGGGTACCAAGAGACCCAGTACTTC.

This clone appeared once. The genes are TRBV10-3 and TRBJ2-7; D remains unclear. The germline V and J ends were trimmed by 0 bases and 4 bases, with 7 bases remaining between them. The length of the CDR3 is 13 residues. From germline, CDR1 is ENHRY and CDR2 SYGVKD. The CDR3, as DNA: TGTGCCATCAGTGAGTCGGCTGTTTACGAGCAGTACTTC. This gives the protein CAISESAVYEQYF.

J is TRBJ1-5 and V is TRBV5-3; a weak D match, TRBD1 (6 bases). TRBV5-3 is annotated as an ORF whose role is uncertain. The CDR3 is 17 residues long. The V end lost 0 bases, the J end lost 0 bases, and 13 bases lay between the germline ends. The CDR3 bases are TGTGCCAGAAGCTTGGACAGGGTAGACCTTAGCAATCAGCCCCAGCATTTT. It codes for CARSLDRVDLSNQPQHF.

The gene calls are TRBV27 and TRBJ1-1; 7 nucleotides match TRBD1. The CDR3 covers 15 residues. Per germline, CDR1 MNHEY and CDR2 SMNVEV (reference sequence). The V gene end was trimmed by 6 bases and the J gene end by 2 bases; junction bases not matched to a gene: 9. The CDR3 reads CASRLVGTVNTEAFF. CDR3 bases: TGTGCCAGCAGATTGGTCGGGACAGTTAACACTGAAGCTTTCTTT.

The chain has TRBV5-1 and TRBJ1-2; D is perhaps TRBD1 (5 bases). The CDR3 is 12 amino acids. V was cut by 2 bases and J by 7 bases, with 9 bases left in between. Looked up from germline, CDR1 is SGHRS and CDR2 is YFSETQ. CDR3 amino acids: CASSLTGLGYTF. The CDR3 coding sequence is TGCGCCAGCAGCTTAACAGGCCTTGGCTACACCTTC.